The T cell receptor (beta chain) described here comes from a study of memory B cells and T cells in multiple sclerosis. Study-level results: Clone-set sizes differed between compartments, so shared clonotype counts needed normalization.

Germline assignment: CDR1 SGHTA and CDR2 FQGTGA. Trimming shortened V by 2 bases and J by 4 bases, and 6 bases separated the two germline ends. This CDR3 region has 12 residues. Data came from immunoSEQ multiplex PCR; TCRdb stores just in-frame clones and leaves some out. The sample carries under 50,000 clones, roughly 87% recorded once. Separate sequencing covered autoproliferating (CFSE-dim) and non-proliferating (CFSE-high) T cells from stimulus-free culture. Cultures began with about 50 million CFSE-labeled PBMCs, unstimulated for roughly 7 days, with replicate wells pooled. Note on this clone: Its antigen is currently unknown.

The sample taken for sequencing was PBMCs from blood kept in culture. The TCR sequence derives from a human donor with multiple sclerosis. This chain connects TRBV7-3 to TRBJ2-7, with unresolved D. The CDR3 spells CASSLVGYEQYF. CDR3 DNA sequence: TGTGCCAGCAGCTTAGTGGGATACGAGCAGTACTTC.